Here is one T cell receptor beta chain with its context. Treatment in this sample: around 19 received Ad26.COV2.S at low or high dose, single or two shots; a few received placebo; per-sample allocation not given. Repertoires come from day 63 after the first vaccine or placebo injection. These data are taken from a study of Ad26.COV2.S vaccination and SARS-CoV-2 variants. The CDR3 extends over 16 amino acids. Germline CDR1 reads MNHEY; CDR2 reads SVGAGI. Trimming left V 2 bases short and J 3 bases short, with 16 bases between. The table came from immunoSEQ multiplex PCR; TCRdb's copy has only in-frame clones and leaves some out. The sample carries 350,000 to 400,000 clones, around nine tenths recorded once.

The rearrangement uses TRBV6-5 and TRBJ1-1, with D possibly TRBD1 on 5 matching bases. Sequences were derived from peripheral blood, sampled in a trial of Ad26.COV2.S vaccine versus placebo. This sequence was found in a person aged 18-65 years who received the Ad26.COV2.S COVID-19 vaccine or a placebo. CDR3 sequence: CASSYHRQRFHTEAFF. CDR3 bases: TGTGCCAGCAGTTACCATCGACAGAGATTTCACACTGAAGCTTTCTTT.